This T cell receptor beta chain is drawn from a study of T cells expressing NK-cell markers. The CDR3 is 16 amino acids. Per germline, CDR1 MDHEN and CDR2 SYDVKM. Scientists made TCR beta cDNA using 5'RACE template switching with UMIs. TCRdb processed the 5' RACE reads again and assigns one entry to each CDR3 protein, with no DNA. Listed are 150,000 to 200,000 distinct CDR3 sequences; 20% to 25% falls within the top ten. This chain uses TRBV28 with TRBJ2-5; TCRdb indicates TRBD1, and absent DNA this call remains unverified. The receptor was derived from a man aged 18 to 69 in good health. The sequencing input was blood T cells: a sorted CD56 or NKG2C T cell subset, CD4+ or CD8+ T cells, or bulk PBMC T cells (not recorded which). The CDR3 here is CASSESRDSLQETQYF.